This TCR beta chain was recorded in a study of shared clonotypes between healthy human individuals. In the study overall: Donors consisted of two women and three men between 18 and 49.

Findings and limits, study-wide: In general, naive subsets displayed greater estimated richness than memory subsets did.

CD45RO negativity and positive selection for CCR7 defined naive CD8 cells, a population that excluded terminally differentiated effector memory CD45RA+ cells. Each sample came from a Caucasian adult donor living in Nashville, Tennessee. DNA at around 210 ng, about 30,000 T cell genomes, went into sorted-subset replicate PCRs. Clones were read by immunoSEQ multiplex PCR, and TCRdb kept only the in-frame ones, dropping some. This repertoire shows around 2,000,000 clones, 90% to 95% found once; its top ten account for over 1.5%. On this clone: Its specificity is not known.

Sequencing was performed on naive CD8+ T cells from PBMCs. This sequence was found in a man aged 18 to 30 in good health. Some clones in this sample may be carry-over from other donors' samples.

CDR3 DNA sequence: TGTGCCACCAGCAGAGAGTCGTGGCCTGAAGCTTTCTTT. Protein product: CATSRESWPEAFF. The chain carries TRBV15 and TRBJ1-1; D not resolved. This CDR3 has 13 residues. The V gene lost 0 bases and the J gene lost 6 bases, with 8 bases spanning the gap. Germline V gene lookup returns CDR1 LNHNV and CDR2 YYDKDF (reference sequence).